The clone carrying this T cell receptor (beta chain) was observed a single time. Its antigen remains unknown. One junction end disagrees with the germline gene, perhaps due to a read error. There was relapse after autologous stem cell transplantation in every patient, and there was variation in brentuximab vedotin exposure. Under best response, outcomes were complete response, partial response or progressive disease. The CDR3 length is 15 residues. Per germline, CDR1 MNHNY and CDR2 SVGAGI (reference sequence). This entry belongs to a study of PD-1 blockade in classical Hodgkin lymphoma. Sequencing used immunoSEQ multiplex PCR; TCRdb keeps in-frame clones, though not all of them. In the table there are under 95,000 clones, about 93% of which are singletons. Notes on the study in general: At C4D1, TCR diversity had climbed significantly for CD4+ cells, though not for CD8+ cells. Patients who began taking nivolumab under 1 year after ASCT were left out. Why repertoires differed is undefined; disease activity or prior therapy possibly contributed.

J is TRBJ2-7 and V is TRBV6-6, with TRBD1 identical over 9 bases. The receptor's source is a human donor with classical Hodgkin lymphoma. Source: peripheral blood mononuclear cells (PBMCs), taken before the second cycle of nivolumab. The CDR3 sequence is CASSYSGQGWVEQYF. CDR3 DNA sequence: TGTGCCAGCAGCTACTCCGGACAGGGGTGGGTGGAGCAGTACTTC.